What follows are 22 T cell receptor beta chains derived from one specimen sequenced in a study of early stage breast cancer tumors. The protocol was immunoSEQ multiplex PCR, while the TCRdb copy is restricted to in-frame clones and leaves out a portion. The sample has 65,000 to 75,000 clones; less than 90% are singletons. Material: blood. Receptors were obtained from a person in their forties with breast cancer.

The CDR3 bases are TGTGCCAGCTCACCACGGGATATGGCGGGAGTGGGGTACGAGCAGTACTTC. Protein: CASSPRDMAGVGYEQYF. The V call is TRBV18, the J call TRBJ2-7; TRBD2 matches at 7 bases. Germline-derived CDR1 and CDR2 are KGHSH and LQKENI. The CDR3 runs 17 residues. J gave up 4 bases and V 1 base, and 13 bases lay outside the gene matches.

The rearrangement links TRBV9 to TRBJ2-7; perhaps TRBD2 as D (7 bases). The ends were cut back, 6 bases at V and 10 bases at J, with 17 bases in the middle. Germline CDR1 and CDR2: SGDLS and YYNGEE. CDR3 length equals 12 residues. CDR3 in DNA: TGTGCCAGCATCCAAGGGGGGGGCGGTCAGTACTTC. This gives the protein CASIQGGGGQYF.

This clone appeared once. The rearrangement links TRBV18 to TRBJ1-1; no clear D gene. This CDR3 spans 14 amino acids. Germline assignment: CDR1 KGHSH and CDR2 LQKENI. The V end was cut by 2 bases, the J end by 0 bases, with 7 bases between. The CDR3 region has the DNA TGTGCCAGCTCACCAGCTCAGATGAACACTGAAGCTTTCTTT. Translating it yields CASSPAQMNTEAFF. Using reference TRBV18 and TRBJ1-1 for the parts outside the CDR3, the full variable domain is NAGVMQNPRHLVRRRGQEARLRCSPMKGHSHVYWYRQLPEEGLKFMVYLQKENIIDESGMPKERFSAEFPKEGPSILRIQQVVRGDSAAYFCASSPAQMNTEAFFGQGTRLTVV.

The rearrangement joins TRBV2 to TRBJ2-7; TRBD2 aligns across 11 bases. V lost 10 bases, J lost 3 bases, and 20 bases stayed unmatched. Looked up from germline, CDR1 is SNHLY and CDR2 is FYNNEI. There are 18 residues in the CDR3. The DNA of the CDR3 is TGTGCCATACACTCGTGGACTAGCGGGTTCGTTGTCAGCTACGAGCAGTACTTC. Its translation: CAIHSWTSGFVVSYEQYF.

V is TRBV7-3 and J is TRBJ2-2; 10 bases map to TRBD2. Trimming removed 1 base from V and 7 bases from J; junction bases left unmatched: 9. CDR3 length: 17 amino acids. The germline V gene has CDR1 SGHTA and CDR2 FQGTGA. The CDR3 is CASSLNWLAGEVGELFF. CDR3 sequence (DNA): TGTGCCAGCAGCTTAAATTGGCTAGCGGGAGAGGTCGGGGAGCTGTTTTTT.

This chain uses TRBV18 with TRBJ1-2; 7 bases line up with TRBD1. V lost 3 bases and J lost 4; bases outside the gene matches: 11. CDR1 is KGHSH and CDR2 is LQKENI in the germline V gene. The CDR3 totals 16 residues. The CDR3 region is CASSPGQGQSGYGYTF. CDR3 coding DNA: TGTGCCAGCTCACCTGGGCAGGGACAGAGCGGCTATGGCTACACCTTC.

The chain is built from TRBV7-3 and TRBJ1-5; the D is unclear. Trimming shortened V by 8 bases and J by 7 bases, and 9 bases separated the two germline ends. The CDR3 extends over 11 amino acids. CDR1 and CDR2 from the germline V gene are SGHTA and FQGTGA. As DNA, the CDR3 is TGTGCCAGCTCCTCTTTACAGCCCCAGCATTTT. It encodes CASSSLQPQHF. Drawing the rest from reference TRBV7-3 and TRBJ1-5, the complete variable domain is GAGVSQTPSNKVTEKGKYVELRCDPISGHTALYWYRQSLGQGPEFLIYFQGTGAADDSGLPNDRFFAVRPEGSVSTLKIQRTERGDSAVYLCASSSLQPQHFGDGTRLSIL.

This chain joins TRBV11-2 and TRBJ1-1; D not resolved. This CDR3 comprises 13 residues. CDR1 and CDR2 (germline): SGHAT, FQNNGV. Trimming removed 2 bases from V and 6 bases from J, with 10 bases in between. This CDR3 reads CASSLSFRAEAFF. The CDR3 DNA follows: TGTGCCAGCAGCTTATCTTTTAGGGCTGAAGCTTTCTTT.

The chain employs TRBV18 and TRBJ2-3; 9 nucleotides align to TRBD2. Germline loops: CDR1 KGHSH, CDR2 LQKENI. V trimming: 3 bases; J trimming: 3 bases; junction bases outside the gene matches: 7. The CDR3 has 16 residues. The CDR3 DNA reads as TGTGCCAGCTCACCGTTAGCGGGAGTGGCTACAGATACGCAGTATTTT. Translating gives CASSPLAGVATDTQYF.

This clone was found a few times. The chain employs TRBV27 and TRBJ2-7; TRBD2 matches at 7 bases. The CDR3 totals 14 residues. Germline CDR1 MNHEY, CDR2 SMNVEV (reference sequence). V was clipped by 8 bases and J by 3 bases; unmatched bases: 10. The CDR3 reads CASVFRDYFYEQYF. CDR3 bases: TGTGCCAGCGTTTTCCGGGACTATTTCTACGAGCAGTACTTC.

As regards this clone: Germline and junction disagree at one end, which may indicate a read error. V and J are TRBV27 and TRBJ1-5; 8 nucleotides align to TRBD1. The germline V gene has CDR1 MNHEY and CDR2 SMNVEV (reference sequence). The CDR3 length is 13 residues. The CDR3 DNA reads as TGTGCCAGCAGTCCACGCCTCGACAGGGGTAAATATTTT. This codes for CASSPRLDRGKYF.

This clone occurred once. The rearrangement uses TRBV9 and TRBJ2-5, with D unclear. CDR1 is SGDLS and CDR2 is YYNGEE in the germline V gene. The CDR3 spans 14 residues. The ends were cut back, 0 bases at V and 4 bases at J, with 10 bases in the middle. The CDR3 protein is CASSVAEGLETQYF. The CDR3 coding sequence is TGTGCCAGCAGCGTAGCTGAAGGGTTAGAGACCCAGTACTTC.

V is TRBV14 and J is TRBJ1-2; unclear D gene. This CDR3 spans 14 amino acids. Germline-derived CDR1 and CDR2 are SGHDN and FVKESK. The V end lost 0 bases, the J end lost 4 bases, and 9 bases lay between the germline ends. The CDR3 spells CASSQDVISYGYTF. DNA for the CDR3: TGTGCCAGCAGCCAAGATGTAATCAGCTATGGCTACACCTTC.

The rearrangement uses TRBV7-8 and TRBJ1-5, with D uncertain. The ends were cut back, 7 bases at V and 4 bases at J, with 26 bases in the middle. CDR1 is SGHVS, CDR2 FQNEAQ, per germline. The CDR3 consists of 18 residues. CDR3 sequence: CASTPGQRAVVVNQPQHF. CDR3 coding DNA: TGTGCCAGCACTCCTGGCCAAAGGGCAGTTGTGGTTAATCAGCCCCAGCATTTT.

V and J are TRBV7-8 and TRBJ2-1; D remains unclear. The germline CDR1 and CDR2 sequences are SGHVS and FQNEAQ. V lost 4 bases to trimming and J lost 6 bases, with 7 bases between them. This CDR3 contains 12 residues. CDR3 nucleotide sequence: TGTGCCAGCAGCTCCACGGGCAATGAGCAGTTCTTC. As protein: CASSSTGNEQFF. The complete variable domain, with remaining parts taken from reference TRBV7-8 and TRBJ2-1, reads GAGVSQSPRYKVAKRGQDVALRCDPISGHVSLFWYQQALGQGPEFLTYFQNEAQLDKSGLPSDRFFAERPEGSVSTLKIQRTQQEDSAVYLCASSSTGNEQFFGPGTRLTVL.

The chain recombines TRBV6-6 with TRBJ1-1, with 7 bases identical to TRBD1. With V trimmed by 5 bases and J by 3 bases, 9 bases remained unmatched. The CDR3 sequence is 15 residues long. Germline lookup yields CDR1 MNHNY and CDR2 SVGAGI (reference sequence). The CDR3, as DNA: TGTGCCAGCAGTCCGGGGACAGCTCGGGACACTGAAGCTTTCTTT. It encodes CASSPGTARDTEAFF.

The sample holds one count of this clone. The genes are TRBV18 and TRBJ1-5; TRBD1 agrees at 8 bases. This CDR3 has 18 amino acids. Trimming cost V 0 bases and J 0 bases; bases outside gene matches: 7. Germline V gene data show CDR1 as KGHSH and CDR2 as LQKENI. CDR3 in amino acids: CASSPPPGQGYSNQPQHF. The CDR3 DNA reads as TGTGCCAGCTCACCACCGCCCGGACAGGGCTATAGCAATCAGCCCCAGCATTTT. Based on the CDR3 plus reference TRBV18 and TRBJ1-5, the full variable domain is NAGVMQNPRHLVRRRGQEARLRCSPMKGHSHVYWYRQLPEEGLKFMVYLQKENIIDESGMPKERFSAEFPKEGPSILRIQQVVRGDSAAYFCASSPPPGQGYSNQPQHFGDGTRLSIL.

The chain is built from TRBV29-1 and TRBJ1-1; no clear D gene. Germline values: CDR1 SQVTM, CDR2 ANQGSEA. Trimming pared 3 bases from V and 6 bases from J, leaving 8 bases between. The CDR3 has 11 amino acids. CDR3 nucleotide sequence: TGCAGCGTTGATGAGGGAGCTGAAGCTTTCTTT. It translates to CSVDEGAEAFF.

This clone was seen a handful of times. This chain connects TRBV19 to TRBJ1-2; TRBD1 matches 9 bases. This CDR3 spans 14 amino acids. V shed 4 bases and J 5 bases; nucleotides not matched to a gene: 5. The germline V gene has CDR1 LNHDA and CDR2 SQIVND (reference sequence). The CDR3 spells CASSNRDRVYGYTF. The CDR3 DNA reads TGTGCCAGTAGTAACCGGGACAGGGTATATGGCTACACCTTC.

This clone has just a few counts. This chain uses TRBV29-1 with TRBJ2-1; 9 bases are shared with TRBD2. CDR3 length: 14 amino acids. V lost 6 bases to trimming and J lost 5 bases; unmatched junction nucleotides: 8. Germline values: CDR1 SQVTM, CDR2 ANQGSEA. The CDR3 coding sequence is TGCAGCGTCAAGAGACTAGCGGCCAACAATGAGCAGTTCTTC. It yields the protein CSVKRLAANNEQFF.

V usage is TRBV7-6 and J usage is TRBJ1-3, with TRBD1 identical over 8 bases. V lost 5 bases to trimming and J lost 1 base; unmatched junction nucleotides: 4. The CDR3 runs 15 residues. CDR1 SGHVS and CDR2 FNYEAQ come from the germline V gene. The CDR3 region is CASSPGQASGNTIYF. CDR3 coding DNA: TGTGCCAGCAGCCCGGGACAGGCGTCTGGAAACACCATATATTTT.

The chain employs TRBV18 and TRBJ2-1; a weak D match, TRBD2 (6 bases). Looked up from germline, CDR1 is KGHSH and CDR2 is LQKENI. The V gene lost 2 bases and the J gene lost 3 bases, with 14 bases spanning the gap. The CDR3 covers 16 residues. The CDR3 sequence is CASSPFPGVVYNEQFF. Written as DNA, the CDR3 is TGTGCCAGCTCACCATTTCCGGGAGTGGTCTACAATGAGCAGTTCTTC.